The entry below describes one T cell receptor (beta chain). Its antigen is still unknown. J was trimmed by 7 bases and V by 5 bases; bases with no gene match: 12. Germline lookup yields CDR1 SGHTA and CDR2 FQGTGA. This CDR3 comprises 15 residues. The second PCR ran roughly 7 to 12 cycles with a sample-barcoded 5' primer and J-beta primers. Each of the cDNA molecules was tagged by a template-switch adaptor with 12 random nucleotides. MiXCR, applied by TCRdb to the 5' RACE reads, yields one record per CDR3 protein. Seen here are about a million distinct CDR3 sequences, under 50% observed once, and the top ten hold under 15%. This specimen comes from a study of blood T cells in healthy people across ages. Points from the study as a whole: TCR beta diversity, measured per million T cells, fell in a roughly linear way with age.

Peripheral blood was drawn, around 9.3 milliliters per donor. Every sample yielded at least 7 million isolated PBMCs. Sample: blood. This sequence originates from a man aged 25 to 40 in good health. V gene TRBV7-3 combines with J gene TRBJ2-3; the match to TRBD2 covers 7 bases. The chain's CDR3 is CASSPAAGETNTQYF. CDR3 sequence (DNA): TGTGCCAGCAGCCCCGCGGCGGGGGAGACAAATACGCAGTATTTT.